This T cell receptor (beta chain) was identified during a study of T-cell reconstitution after alpha-beta-depleted transplantation in children. Study-level points and caveats: Surviving recipient T cells and intrathymic progenitors accounted for some patients' high TCRbeta diversity at day 60. Approximately two months post-transplant, alpha-beta T cells reportedly originated from several hundred expanded graft clones.

With respect to this clonotype: Its specificity is not known.

V was cut by 3 bases and J by 5 bases, with 16 bases left in between. The CDR3 loop spans 15 amino acids. Germline CDR1 reads WSHSY; CDR2 reads SAAADI. As it was prepared, the TCRbeta library received unique molecular identifiers. TCRdb re-analysed the PCR reads in MiXCR, keeping a single row per CDR3 protein. The sample includes more than 300,000 distinct CDR3 sequences, around 15% of them seen just once. The receptor's source is a male patient between 2 and 15 years old who had a stem cell transplant for acute lymphoblastic leukemia, so the T cells may come from the graft donor. The source was PBMCs, mostly from graft donor cells, collected 360 days after TCRalphabeta/CD19-depleted stem cell transplant. The chain combines TRBV10-2 with TRBJ2-5; D perhaps matches TRBD2 (5 bases). The CDR3 here is CASSDRSLGLETQYF. CDR3 nucleotides: TGCGCCAGCAGTGATAGATCACTAGGGCTGGAGACCCAGTACTTC.